The T cell receptor beta chain described here comes from a study of PD-1 blockade in classical Hodgkin lymphoma. Broader study findings: The causes of the repertoire differences, possibly disease activity or prior therapy, remain undefined. Newly diagnosed patients had baseline TCR diversity that was reportedly lower than that of healthy donors.

Concerning this clone: Its specificity is not known.

The assay was immunoSEQ multiplex PCR, and TCRdb's table has in-frame clones only and misses some. The data contain some 16,000 clones, about 86% of them singletons. Sample time point: newly diagnosed, previously untreated cHL patient sample. Negative selection with magnetic separation was used to purify CD4+ T cells from thawed PBMCs. Newly diagnosed, untreated classical Hodgkin lymphoma PBMCs served as comparison. V lost 8 bases and J lost 1, with 12 bases in between. The length of the CDR3 is 13 residues. CDR1 and CDR2 from the germline V gene are LNHDA and SQIVND (reference sequence). The specimen sequenced was CD4+ T cells from blood. This TCR was recovered from a human donor with classical Hodgkin lymphoma. The chain uses TRBV19 and TRBJ2-7; a possible D gene is TRBD2 (6 bases). This CDR3 is CASGGLGSYEQYF. The CDR3 DNA follows: TGTGCCAGTGGAGGGTTGGGGTCCTACGAGCAGTACTTC.